The present TCR beta chain was sequenced within a study of cytomegalovirus exposure and HLA in healthy donors (dated 2017 in TCRdb). Notes on the research overall: An earlier analysis of some 600 of the donors reported 250 to 300 Gb of sequence data and 117 million unique TCR beta sequences obtained from some 200 million T cells. Donor age, sex, ethnicity and CMV serostatus were compiled together with the repertoire data. The number of typed donors differed by locus: about 620-630 for A, B, C, DRB1 and DQB1; about 520 for DQA1; some 610 for DPA1; and 450 to 480 for DPB1. The T cell repertoires of 666 subjects were profiled by immunosequencing and related to cytomegalovirus serostatus. The study aimed to test whether signatures of past pathogen exposure could be identified by cataloging public T cell receptors. The study combined high-throughput TCR immunosequencing, statistical association of individual TCRs with disease status, and machine learning to predict cytomegalovirus infection status. Along with the roughly 670-subject first cohort, a separate validation cohort of roughly 110 different subjects was used. Class I and class II HLA loci were covered by the typing at four-digit resolution. Across approximately 420 genotyped donors of the cohort, an average of approximately 200,000 unique TCR beta nucleotide sequences per donor were sequenced, and 15% to 20% of those sequences were non-productive. About 280 gigabases of sequencing data and around 88 million unique TCR sequences made up an early release that covered nearly 650 HLA-typed donors. In the later analysis, no new phenotypic data were used to find candidate immune exposures; instead, reliance was placed on TCR beta sequences and their occurrence across donors. In a later analysis, previously published TCR beta repertoires from about 640 donors were re-analyzed and high-resolution HLA genotyping was added so that TCR occurrence patterns could be studied. All discovery cohort repertoires had been generated using a single sequencing platform. An earlier analysis of a few hundred of the donors applied high-throughput TCR beta sequencing to assess whether each TCR beta V gene segment acted as functional or pseudogenic. Four to six DR-DQ haplotypes were handled as single units for association and clustering because linkage in the cohort was strong. Among the approximately 400 genotyped donors, about 83% belonged to the genetic ancestry cluster associated with self-reported Caucasian donors. In a later genetic analysis, genome-wide SNP genotypes for about 55% of the roughly 700 donors were used, and that subset was treated as a discovery cohort. The research as a whole found: Broadly in line with IMGT annotations, most TCR beta V segments showed up in productive rearrangements about 87% or about 30% of the time in an earlier analysis of 450 to 750 of the donors. According to the authors, the approach could potentially be generalized to other disease states and immunological phenotypes. Assigning TCR associations to individual alleles was difficult when HLA alleles, especially DR and DQ, strongly co-occurred. A group of highly shared sequence variants was considered likely to be a technical artifact of the sequencing pipeline. Because the 87-base-pair reads could not distinguish some IMGT-functional V segments, including TRBV6-2 and TRBV6-3, those segments were excluded. An association between a missense DCLRE1C variant and V-gene and J-gene trimming of TCR beta chains was found in a later genetic analysis and replicated in an independent cohort. A further reported finding was that TCR beta sequences accurately predicted the HLA-A and HLA-B alleles for most subjects in the first cohort. Immune exposure information for the cohort was limited to CMV serostatus. Three of the identified cytomegalovirus-associated TCR beta chains were confirmed in vitro to be specific for cytomegalovirus antigens. In a later analysis, TCR association rates were found to vary across HLA loci, with the most associated TCRs seen for DRB1 alleles and the fewest for HLA-C alleles. In this cohort, only TCR beta chains were sequenced, and detectable features were limited by the absence of alpha or paired-chain data. The study listed 150 to 200 TCR beta chains as associated with cytomegalovirus. Because counts were too low, some 17 rarely observed V segments, including chromosome 9 orphons, were excluded from the earlier analysis of 587 of the donors. Because HLA typing was unavailable for some donors at each locus, only the typed subset was used in association tests. In a later analysis, most CMV-associated TCR beta chains were found to appear HLA-restricted, with HLA associations seemingly driven largely by CMV exposure. Correlated functional status among segregating V segments might be attributable to linkage disequilibrium, but an unknown experimental factor could not be ruled out. Most TCR sequences were observed very rarely across donors, whereas some public TCRs were present in many individuals. According to a later genetic analysis, donors in an Asian-associated ancestry cluster had fewer N-insertions in productive TCRs than the roughly 670-donor mean. At a false discovery rate of 0.05, a later analysis linked under 20,000 TCR beta sequences to specific HLA alleles. Roughly uniform sequencing depth across donors was assumed in presence/absence analyses, although this assumption may not hold. A later analysis found that HLA-associated TCR beta chains were more clonally expanded and had lower generation probabilities than equally common non-associated chains. The classifier was reported to diagnose cytomegalovirus status with high specificity and sensitivity in both the original cohort and the validation cohort. In a later analysis, several top co-occurrence clusters were reported to appear linked to parvovirus B19, influenza, CMV and Epstein-Barr virus.

The receptor library was made with the immunoSEQ multiplex PCR assay. A mixture of 60 forward primers for TCR Vbeta segments and 13 reverse primers for TCR Jbeta segments was used in the multiplex PCR. The CDR3 region of rearranged TCR beta genes was amplified from genomic DNA with a multiplex PCR assay. Amplified TCR beta libraries were sequenced as 87-base-pair reads on the Illumina HiSeq System. Processing in the source paper ran as follows. Across the 640 or so repertoires, a later analysis counted tens of millions of unique TCR beta chains, 9 million to 14 million of which were shared by at least two donors. Raw reads were error-corrected and collapsed into unique sequences by a nearest-neighbor algorithm in which closely related sequences were merged to remove PCR and sequencing errors. Alignment of CDR3 sequences to IMGT reference sequences was used to assign V, D and J gene segments. For a sequence to be retained, a match of at least six nucleotides was required to both a V gene segment and a J gene segment. A rearrangement was called productive if the CDR3 had no stop codons and remained in frame with V and J, and every other rearrangement was called non-productive. Following IMGT convention, CDR3 was defined as the stretch from the second conserved V-encoded cysteine to the conserved J-encoded phenylalanine. The earlier analysis of some 600 of the donors excluded sequences that lacked an unambiguous match to a single V gene segment. In an earlier analysis of approximately 590 of the donors, V segments were called functional above 56.7% productive rearrangements and were called segregating when the between-donor standard deviation exceeded 5%. A statistical classification framework was built for diagnosing cytomegalovirus status from the catalog of TCR beta chain sequences. A later analysis assigned V and J genes by comparing TCR nucleotide sequences with IMGT/GENE-DB human TR gene sequences. The TCRdist pipeline was used in a later analysis to assign CDR3 sequences and most-parsimonious VDJ recombination scenarios. In a later analysis, every TCR beta chain was defined by the combination of its CDR3 amino acid sequence and its V-gene family, and reads without a unique V-gene family were dropped. To address suspected cross-contamination and a sequencing artifact, a later analysis removed approximately 600 highly shared, low-generation-probability nucleotide sequences. For each public chain, a later analysis derived a clonal expansion index from normalized ranks of inferred template counts within each repertoire. In a later analysis, generation probabilities were computed using a VDJ recombination model fitted to out-of-frame rearrangements, and the results were checked against IGoR. A later analysis scored TCR-TCR, TCR-HLA and TCR-CMV co-occurrence with hypergeometric tests, applying a repertoire-size bias correction to TCR pairs. A later analysis estimated false discovery rates by permuting HLA or CMV assignments 20 times. In a later analysis, co-occurring TCRs were grouped using DBSCAN, with TCRdist sequence similarity added in when clustering inside HLA-allele-positive subsets. Co-occurrence clustering excluded repertoires with fewer than 30,000 or more than 120,000 public chains, plus five with anomalous nucleotide sharing. This is the immuneACCESS table as TCRdb keeps it, with only in-frame sequences that have V and J called. A part of the clones is gone; compared with another copy, unresolved V genes explain less than half, and the rest is unexplained. That table supplies the V and J calls and clone size; D and trimming were determined from the DNA. Recorded for this sample are just over 150,000 clones; over 80% of them occurred a single time. 6.3% of the sample is in the top ten clones.

Trimming accounts for 4 bases at V and 2 bases at J, while the number of junction bases matched to no gene is 5. The germline V gene (reference sequence) supplies CDR1 MNHEY and CDR2 SMNVEV. Taken from cysteine to phenylalanine, the CDR3 has 15 residues. Only CDR3 DNA is held: 45 bases, read in frame from base 1. With regard to this clone: Its antigen is unknown. Per-nucleotide qualities are absent, and no much larger clonotype sits a single base away.

The cohort consisted of 650 to 850 healthy bone marrow donors. At the time of sampling, every cohort member was nominally healthy, though immune exposures that went unrecorded were likely present. The donor was CMV seropositive and was included in the group of 289 seropositive cohort members. A peripheral blood sample was collected from each donor, and TCR beta sequencing was performed on peripheral blood mononuclear cells. The Qiagen DNeasy Blood Extraction Kit was used to extract genomic DNA from the blood cell samples. The sequencing sample was made of PBMCs. This clonotype was sampled from a male donor in good health and CMV-seropositive. The rearranged chain carries TRBV27 and TRBJ1-3; 7 nucleotides in the junction match TRBD1. The DNA is TGTGCCAGCAGTTCGAGTACAGGGGCTGGAAACACCATATATTTT. It encodes CASSSSTGAGNTIYF.